This T cell receptor beta chain comes out of a study of T cell responses to AZD1222 COVID-19 vaccine. Here immunoSEQ multiplex PCR was the method, and the copy in TCRdb shows in-frame clones only, minus some. Of some 200,000 clones in the sample, around 92% were seen once. The ends lost 5 bases at V and 0 bases at J; junction bases unmatched: 3. Germline V lookup: CDR1 SGHTA, CDR2 FQGNSA. The CDR3 sequence is 14 residues long. A few counts support this clone. Other nucleotide sequences in the sample specify the same CDR3. V usage is TRBV7-2 and J usage is TRBJ2-5, with 7 bases fitting TRBD1. This TCR derives from an adult in good health. The sample consisted of peripheral blood, taken on day 0 of AZD1222 vaccination. The CDR3 here is CASSPTGDQETQYF. CDR3 bases: TGTGCCAGCAGCCCCACAGGGGACCAAGAGACCCAGTACTTC.